This TCR beta chain stems from a study of tumor-infiltrating lymphocytes in primary liver carcinoma (dated by TCRdb to about 2017). General notes on the study: Of the five patients, three men and two women aged 30 to 69 years, four had hepatocellular carcinoma and one had combined HCC and intrahepatic cholangiocarcinoma. The tumors of the five patients were staged as T1-T3 N0M0, with maximum diameters ranging from roughly 4 to 10 cm. Samples yielded roughly 3.5 to 7.5 million productive TCRbeta reads; read depth did not differ significantly between tissue types. For each liver tumor, the study sampled five regions along with adjacent normal tissue and blood, and applied TCRbeta repertoire sequencing, expression microarrays and whole-exome sequencing. A total of approximately 35 specimens from 5 patients, comprising approximately 25 tumor regions, 5 adjacent noncancerous liver tissues and 5 peripheral blood samples, were covered by TCRbeta repertoire sequencing. To link TCRbeta repertoire diversity with the local molecular phenotype, the roughly 23 tumor region samples were profiled using Agilent mRNA microarrays. Reproducibility between technical replicate repertoires was high, with correlation coefficients above 0.95 and mean shared-clone rates about 0.91. Results the study describes overall, beyond this receptor: Repertoire overlap was found to be higher between tumor regions (mean around 36%) than between tumor-adjacent (about 17%) or tumor-blood (approximately 15%) pairs, consistent with antigen-driven expansion. A significantly larger repertoire fraction was made up by the top 250 clones in tumors than in blood (p = 0.039). Bulk unsorted samples precluded comparing CD4+ and CD8+ T cell repertoires. Only roughly 7-24% of top clones appeared in all five regions of a tumor, which suggests that tumor-infiltrating T cells are spatially heterogeneous. Only the TCR beta chain was sequenced, so true repertoire diversity is likely underestimated because unpaired alpha chains were not captured. The study included only 4 to 6 patients, and the authors note findings should be validated in a larger study.

This clonotype was observed a single time. The antigen it recognizes is unknown. Base qualities are not at hand, and no much larger clone is one base apart. One read alone is weak evidence. Total RNA and DNA were co-extracted without cell sorting from approximately 20-30 mg of bulk tissue using the AllPrep DNA/RNA mini kit. Between late 2015 and March 2016, 5 or 6 patients in China with histopathologically diagnosed primary liver carcinoma had their tumors surgically resected. Patients had chronic HBV infection and were treatment-naive at sampling. Five spatially separated regions were sampled from each tumor: the superior, inferior, left-lateral and right-lateral poles, plus the tumor centre. According to histology, viable tumor cells made up more than 85% of every tumor sample. Pieces of fresh tumor and adjacent tissue were cut in half, with one half kept in RNAlater at -80 degrees C and the other half sent for histology.

As encoded in the germline V gene, CDR1 is SGHAT while CDR2 is FQNNGV. Cut back by 1 base and 6 bases, the V and J ends lie 7 bases apart. The CDR3 starts with the cysteine, ends with the phenylalanine, and has 13 residues. The sequence is cut down to CDR3 DNA, 39 bases in frame from base 1. Starting from roughly 500 ng total RNA, TCRbeta-specific cDNA was produced by reverse transcription with a constant-region primer and ProtoScript II reverse transcriptase. The TCRbeta libraries were prepared through three rounds of nested multiplex PCR following a slightly modified ARM-PCR procedure. Each of the first two PCR rounds ran for around 11 cycles using multiplex TRBV1-TRBV30 forward primers together with a Cbeta reverse primer. Sample barcodes and Illumina adapters were added in a final 25-cycle PCR with Deep VentR polymerase. Before sequencing, amplicons of 200-500 bp were gel-purified using a QIAquick gel extraction kit. An Illumina HiSeq 2500 was used to sequence the TCRbeta amplicons with 250-bp paired-end reads. The authors' analysis ran thus. Quality trimming of reads was performed with Trimmomatic v0.33, and paired reads were merged with FLASH v1.2.11 so that full CDR3 sequences could be recovered. V, D and J germline segments were assigned to the rearranged TCRbeta sequences by MiGEC v1.2.1b. VDJtools v1.0.0 computed clonotype statistics and Shannon-Wiener diversity indices. To reduce sampling bias, subsequent analyses other than the diversity analysis used only the 250 most abundant clonotypes in each sample. TCRdb cleaned the public reads at Q25 with fastp, built clones with MiXCR and kept in-frame beta chains. Rows with one shared CDR3 protein collapse into an entry with the most common genes and DNA. It is TCRdb's table, rather than the study itself, that gives the V and J calls and clone size. The sample includes more than 50,000 distinct CDR3 sequences, with 70% to 80% observed a single time. The ten largest clones capture around 25% of the sample.

This clonotype was sampled from a man aged 40-50 years with primary liver carcinoma and hepatitis B virus infection. This chain is built from TRBV11-2 and TRBJ2-1; the D gene is possibly TRBD2, with 5 bases matching. The material sequenced was liver tumor tissue from sampling region 2. The sample's cell subset or site label is to be understood as: tumor region T2, inferior pole. In nucleotides, the sequence is TGTGCCAGCAGCTTAGGACTAATCAATGAGCAGTTCTTC. Translated, it gives CASSLGLINEQFF.